These 22 T cell receptor beta chains came from one sample sequenced in a study of T cell responses to AZD1222 COVID-19 vaccine (dated by TCRdb to the early 2020s). Library preparation was by the immunoSEQ multiplex PCR assay. As stored in TCRdb, this immuneACCESS dataset retains in-frame rearrangements with V and J assigned. A fraction of the clones does not appear; measured against another copy, unresolved V genes explain less than half of the discrepancy, and the remainder lacks a known reason. The sample has 150,000 or so clones on record, 90% of them singletons. In total, the top ten clones hold roughly 1.6% of the sample. The sample's time point, from its label and the paper: baseline before first vaccination. The material was peripheral blood, obtained on day 0 of AZD1222 vaccination. All receptors derive from an adult in good health.

This chain connects TRBV15 to TRBJ1-2; unclear D gene. The CDR3 contains 15 residues. Germline values: CDR1 LNHNV, CDR2 YYDKDF (reference sequence). V lost 3 bases and J lost 5, with 16 bases in between. CDR3 region: CATSSLGLNTYGYTF. The CDR3 DNA follows: TGTGCCACCAGCAGCCTCGGGTTGAATACTTATGGCTACACCTTC.

This clone has more than one count but fewer than ten. The genes are TRBV27 and TRBJ1-1, with 8 bases identical to TRBD1. The CDR3 covers 15 residues. V shed 0 bases, J shed 3 bases, and the junction held 3 bases outside the gene matches. The germline CDR1 and CDR2 sequences are MNHEY and SMNVEV (reference sequence). Written as DNA, the CDR3 is TGTGCCAGCAGTTTATCGTTCAGGGGGCACACTGAAGCTTTCTTT. Translated: CASSLSFRGHTEAFF.

This clone was seen a handful of times. The chain carries TRBV6-2 or TRBV6-3 and TRBJ2-3, with 8 bases identical to TRBD2. CDR3 length equals 14 residues. Germline V gene data show CDR1 as MNHEY and CDR2 as SVGEGT. V gave up 6 bases and J gave up 2 bases; unmatched junction bases: 4. The CDR3 here is CASSQAGATDTQYF. The CDR3 coding sequence is TGTGCCAGCAGCCAAGCGGGGGCCACAGATACGCAGTATTTT.

The chain combines TRBV28 with TRBJ1-2; possibly TRBD1 for D (6 bases). There are 14 residues in the CDR3. The V end lost 7 bases, the J end lost 8 bases, and 20 bases lay between the germline ends. Germline CDR1 MDHEN, CDR2 SYDVKM. This CDR3 reads CASTPDSRAGGYTF. CDR3 bases: TGTGCCAGCACCCCGGACAGTAGGGCCGGCGGCTACACCTTC.

The chain links TRBV7-9 to TRBJ1-5; 11 bases fit TRBD1. The germline V gene has CDR1 SEHNR and CDR2 FQNEAQ (reference sequence). CDR3 size: 16 residues. The junction had 3 bases not matched to a gene; V was cut back by 5 bases and J by 0 bases. The CDR3 protein is CASSPGQGASNQPQHF. The DNA for the CDR3 is TGTGCCAGCAGCCCCGGACAGGGGGCTAGCAATCAGCCCCAGCATTTT.

This rearrangement joins TRBV4-1 to TRBJ2-7; 12 bases align to TRBD2. The CDR3 spans 18 residues. V was clipped by 4 bases and J by 5 bases; unmatched bases: 15. Germline CDR1 MGHRA, CDR2 YSYEKL. The CDR3 reads CASSRDKDTASGGDEQYF. As DNA, the CDR3 is TGCGCCAGCAGCCGAGATAAAGATACGGCTAGCGGGGGGGACGAGCAGTACTTC.

The chain has TRBV7-3 and TRBJ2-3; TRBD2 matches at 10 bases. Germline V gives CDR1 SGHTA, CDR2 FQGTGA. CDR3 size: 18 residues. Trimming removed 5 bases from V and 0 bases from J; junction bases left unmatched: 11. The CDR3: CASSVTSGDTSSTDTQYF. The DNA of the CDR3 is TGTGCCAGCAGCGTTACTAGCGGGGACACCTCTAGCACAGATACGCAGTATTTT.

The CDR3 loop is CASSFSDGSGNTIYF. CDR3 DNA sequence: TGCGCCAGCAGCTTCTCGGACGGATCTGGAAACACCATATATTTT. The chain couples TRBV5-1 to TRBJ1-3; D not certain. Trimming pared 2 bases from V and 1 base from J, leaving 10 bases between. The germline V gene has CDR1 SGHRS and CDR2 YFSETQ. This CDR3 spans 15 amino acids.

The gene calls are TRBV7-3 and TRBJ2-3; D is ambiguous. The germline V and J ends were trimmed by 1 base and 2 bases, with 13 bases remaining between them. This CDR3 region has 16 residues. From germline, CDR1 is SGHTA and CDR2 FQGTGA. CDR3 loop: CASSLSIGLLTDTQYF. The CDR3 DNA follows: TGTGCCAGCAGCTTAAGTATAGGGTTACTCACAGATACGCAGTATTTT.

The V and J genes are TRBV27 and TRBJ2-1, with D perhaps matching TRBD1 or TRBD2 (5 bases each). Trimming stripped 5 bases from V and 0 bases from J, with 17 bases between. This CDR3 has 17 residues. CDR1 MNHEY and CDR2 SMNVEV come from the germline V gene (reference sequence). The CDR3 DNA sequence: TGTGCCAGCAGTCCCGAGGGGTATTTGAACTCCTACAATGAGCAGTTCTTC. Translation gives CASSPEGYLNSYNEQFF.

The rearrangement uses TRBV6-5 and TRBJ1-1; D is unclear. The CDR3 has 13 residues. Trimming shortened V by 2 bases and J by 7 bases, and 11 bases separated the two germline ends. Germline loops: CDR1 MNHEY, CDR2 SVGAGI. CDR3 residues: CASSYIGRVEAFF. In DNA, the CDR3 is TGTGCCAGCAGTTACATAGGTCGGGTTGAAGCTTTCTTT.

This clone occurred once. CDR3 bases: TGTGCCAGCAGTGAATTAAAGGATGAGCAGTTCTTC. Protein sequence: CASSELKDEQFF. The V and J genes are TRBV6-4 and TRBJ2-1; D is uncertain. This CDR3 contains 12 residues. The V and J ends lost 3 bases and 8 bases respectively, with 8 bases between them. Germline V gene lookup returns CDR1 MRHNA and CDR2 SNTAGT.

The chain links TRBV11-1 to TRBJ1-2; 12 nucleotides match TRBD1. The V segment lost 4 bases and the J segment 4 bases; nucleotides outside the gene matches: 7. Germline V CDR1 and CDR2: SGHAT, FQDESV (reference sequence). The CDR3 extends over 16 amino acids. The CDR3 nucleotides are TGTGCCAGCAGCTCACTCGGGACAGGGGGCACCTATGGCTACACCTTC. Encoded protein: CASSSLGTGGTYGYTF.

V and J are TRBV28 and TRBJ1-3; D uncertain. This CDR3 is built from 16 residues. CDR1 is MDHEN and CDR2 is SYDVKM in the germline V gene. The V gene lost 5 bases and the J gene lost 4 bases, with 18 bases spanning the gap. CDR3 sequence (DNA): TGTGCCAGCAGTCGGAGAGGCGGGCTAGGGGGAAACACCATATATTTT. Amino acids: CASSRRGGLGGNTIYF.

This clone has only one observation. This sequence joins TRBV7-2 and TRBJ2-3; D is ambiguous. CDR1 and CDR2 (germline): SGHTA, FQGNSA. Trimming removed 0 bases at V and 2 bases at J, with 9 bases between. This CDR3 is built from 15 residues. The CDR3 protein is CASSLAYIDTDTQYF. CDR3 in DNA: TGTGCCAGCAGCTTAGCCTACATTGACACAGATACGCAGTATTTT. Using reference TRBV7-2 and TRBJ2-3 for the parts outside the CDR3, the full variable domain is GAGVSQSPSNKVTEKGKDVELRCDPISGHTALYWYRQSLGQGLEFLIYFQGNSAPDKSGLPSDRFSAERTGGSVSTLTIQRTQQEDSAVYLCASSLAYIDTDTQYFGPGTRLTVL.

The gene calls are TRBV7-8 and TRBJ1-1; a weak D match, TRBD1 (6 bases). Germline CDR1 reads SGHVS; CDR2 reads FQNEAQ. This CDR3 has 15 residues. The V end lost 4 bases, the J end lost 7 bases, and 19 bases lay between the germline ends. For the CDR3, the DNA is TGTGCCAGCAGCTCACAGGGCTTGGCGGGTGGTGAAGCTTTCTTT. Translation gives CASSSQGLAGGEAFF.

The V call is TRBV12-3 or TRBV12-4, the J call TRBJ1-5; no firm D call. With 3 bases removed from V and 4 bases from J, the gap between germline ends came to 7 bases. The CDR3 loop spans 13 amino acids. The CDR3, as DNA: TGTGCCAGCAGTTTGTCCCAAAATCAGCCCCAGCATTTT. It yields the protein CASSLSQNQPQHF.

This clone has only a few counts. The CDR3 protein is CASRKAGATEAFF. The CDR3 DNA reads as TGTGCCAGCAGAAAAGCAGGGGCCACTGAAGCTTTCTTT. The V and J genes are TRBV6-5 and TRBJ1-1; TRBD1 might be the D (6 bases). This CDR3 contains 13 residues. Trimming removed 6 bases at V and 4 bases at J, with 12 bases between. Germline lookup yields CDR1 MNHEY and CDR2 SVGAGI.

This chain links TRBV6-5 with TRBJ1-1, with 7 nucleotides matching TRBD1. This CDR3 has 13 residues. The V gene's germline CDR1 is MNHEY and CDR2 SVGAGI. V lost 10 bases to trimming and J lost 4 bases; unmatched junction nucleotides: 9. The CDR3 nucleotides read TGTGCCACCCGGACAGGCTCCTTCACTGAAGCTTTCTTT. Amino acid sequence: CATRTGSFTEAFF.

This clone has just one count. This sequence joins TRBV11-2 and TRBJ2-7, with D possibly being TRBD2 (6 bases). CDR1 is SGHAT and CDR2 is FQNNGV in the germline V gene. This CDR3 has 14 residues. Trimming took 4 bases from V and 0 from J, leaving 10 bases between them. The chain's CDR3 is CASSSPGDSYEQYF. CDR3 nucleotide sequence: TGTGCCAGCAGCTCCCCGGGAGACTCCTACGAGCAGTACTTC.

The chain carries TRBV18 and TRBJ1-1; D uncertain. V gave up 1 base and J gave up 0 bases, with 6 bases separating them. The CDR3 is 14 residues long. Germline-derived CDR1 and CDR2 are KGHSH and LQKENI. The CDR3 DNA follows: TGTGCCAGCTCACCACTGGATTTGAACACTGAAGCTTTCTTT. It specifies CASSPLDLNTEAFF.

V gene TRBV9 combines with J gene TRBJ2-6, with D possibly being TRBD1 (6 bases). Per germline, CDR1 SGDLS and CDR2 YYNGEE. V lost 4 bases and J lost 1, with 12 bases in between. The CDR3 is 16 residues long. As DNA, the CDR3 is TGTGCCAGCAGCCCACAGGGCCTATCTGGGGCCAACGTCCTGACTTTC. This sequence encodes CASSPQGLSGANVLTF.